The T cell receptor beta chain under discussion was sequenced for a study of blood T cell repertoires in COVID-19. Across the whole study: Material from acute and convalescent COVID-19 was sourced from the United States, Italy and Spain. PBMCs, B-cell-depleted T cells, or T cells were the source of the cDNA or gDNA that made up the material.

Germline V lookup: CDR1 SNHLY, CDR2 FYNNEI. The length of the CDR3 is 18 residues. V dropped 3 bases and J dropped 2; count of bases not matched to a gene: 9. Original analysis: Reference gene primer amplification yielded estimated nucleated cell counts. Clones were read by immunoSEQ multiplex PCR, and TCRdb kept only the in-frame ones, dropping some. Clone size and V and J calls were adopted from that table, with D and trimming inferred from the DNA. The sample lists 150,000 to 200,000 clones, 90% occurring once. The gene calls are TRBV2 and TRBJ2-1; TRBD2 agrees at 11 bases. The sequenced material came from peripheral blood. The TCR was taken from a man aged 45 to 65 with acute or convalescent COVID-19. CDR3 coding DNA: TGTGCCAGCAGTGACCTTGAACTAGCGGGAGACACCTACAATGAGCAGTTCTTC. Protein product: CASSDLELAGDTYNEQFF.